What follows are 20 T cell receptor beta chains derived from one specimen sequenced in a study of T cell responses to AZD1222 COVID-19 vaccine. The protocol was immunoSEQ multiplex PCR, while the TCRdb copy is restricted to in-frame clones and leaves out a portion. Of 85,000 to 130,000 clones listed, 75% to 90% are singletons. Sample: peripheral blood, taken on day 0 of AZD1222 vaccination. The receptors were gathered from an adult in good health.

The chain couples TRBV6-5 to TRBJ1-3; D remains ambiguous. Per germline, CDR1 MNHEY and CDR2 SVGAGI. Trimming left V 4 bases short and J 1 base short, with 8 bases between. The CDR3 has 14 amino acids. The CDR3 region is CASSSVKSGNTIYF. DNA for the CDR3: TGTGCCAGCAGTTCGGTAAAGTCTGGAAACACCATATATTTT.

This clone was seen more than once but under ten times. The chain links TRBV10-2 to TRBJ2-7; no clear D gene. V was clipped by 3 bases and J by 2 bases, with 5 bases between them. The length of the CDR3 is 12 residues. Germline CDR1 WSHSY, CDR2 SAAADI. CDR3 bases: TGCGCCAGCAGTGATCAAACCTACGAGCAGTACTTC. It specifies CASSDQTYEQYF.

This chain uses TRBV18 with TRBJ1-3, with 7 bases aligning to TRBD1. J lost 0 bases, V lost 6 bases, and 8 bases had no gene match. This CDR3 is 16 amino acids long. Germline V gene sequence: CDR1 KGHSH, CDR2 LQKENI. CDR3 bases: TGTGCCAGCTCCCCCGGACAGGTGAACTCTGGAAACACCATATATTTT. Its protein is CASSPGQVNSGNTIYF.

The CDR3 spells CASSVQSGSTEAFF. The CDR3 DNA follows: TGTGCCAGCAGCGTTCAGTCCGGGTCCACTGAAGCTTTCTTT. The gene calls are TRBV9 and TRBJ1-1; D is undetermined. The CDR3 extends over 14 amino acids. The V gene lost 2 bases and the J gene lost 4 bases, with 12 bases spanning the gap. Germline V gives CDR1 SGDLS, CDR2 YYNGEE.

The V call is TRBV19, the J call TRBJ1-3; no clear D gene. Trimming took 4 bases from V and 0 from J, leaving 10 bases between them. Germline CDR1 LNHDA, CDR2 SQIVND (reference sequence). There are 15 residues in the CDR3. The CDR3 sequence: CASSKNRGSGNTIYF. CDR3 coding DNA: TGTGCCAGTAGTAAGAACAGAGGCTCTGGAAACACCATATATTTT.

The chain joins TRBV6-5 to TRBJ1-1; 7 bases are a match to TRBD1. The CDR3 is 15 amino acids. The germline gives CDR1 MNHEY, CDR2 SVGAGI. The trim removed 0 bases at V and 5 bases at J, leaving 6 bases unmatched. The CDR3 is CASSYSRGPGTEAFF. The CDR3 DNA sequence: TGTGCCAGCAGTTACTCGAGGGGGCCAGGGACTGAAGCTTTCTTT.

This clone appeared a few times. V and J are TRBV3-1 (or the pseudogene TRBV3-2) and TRBJ1-2; D is possibly TRBD1 (5 bases). Trimming left V 1 base short and J 2 bases short, with 5 bases between. Per the germline V gene, CDR1 is LGHDT and CDR2 is YNNKEL (reference sequence). This CDR3 contains 13 residues. The CDR3 DNA follows: TGTGCCAGCAGCCAAGGGACAAACTATGGCTACACCTTC. Protein product: CASSQGTNYGYTF.

The chain carries TRBV18 and TRBJ1-5, with a weak D call TRBD1 (5 bases). The V gene's germline CDR1 is KGHSH and CDR2 LQKENI. V lost 2 bases to trimming and J lost 4 bases, with 18 bases between them. The CDR3 loop spans 17 amino acids. The CDR3 sequence is CASSPKAMGGLNQPQHF. The CDR3 coding sequence is TGTGCCAGCTCACCAAAGGCAATGGGGGGTTTAAATCAGCCCCAGCATTTT.

Comment on this clone: This sample includes further DNA sequences coding for the same CDR3. The chain is built from TRBV5-1 and TRBJ1-2, with D unresolved. V was shortened by 0 bases and J by 0 bases, with 6 bases between the two germline ends. The germline V gene encodes CDR1 SGHRS and CDR2 YFSETQ. This CDR3 contains 14 residues. The CDR3 bases are TGCGCCAGCAGCTTGGCGGCATCTAACTATGGCTACACCTTC. This gives the protein CASSLAASNYGYTF.

This clone occurred once. The chain uses TRBV15 and TRBJ2-3; D may be TRBD2 (5 bases). The CDR3 length is 15 residues. Per the germline V gene, CDR1 is LNHNV and CDR2 is YYDKDF (reference sequence). Trimming took off 0 bases at V and 2 bases at J, with 9 bases between the two ends. CDR3 sequence: CATSRDGGFTDTQYF. CDR3 DNA sequence: TGTGCCACCAGCAGAGATGGCGGGTTCACAGATACGCAGTATTTT.

The rearrangement joins TRBV5-1 to TRBJ2-5; a possible D gene is TRBD1 (6 bases). Germline CDR1 SGHRS, CDR2 YFSETQ. The CDR3 spans 15 residues. Trimming left V 3 bases short and J 0 bases short, with 12 bases between. The CDR3 loop reads CASSSPQGYQETQYF. The CDR3 region has the DNA TGCGCCAGCAGCTCCCCTCAGGGGTACCAAGAGACCCAGTACTTC.

The chain links TRBV7-9 to TRBJ2-5; possibly TRBD1 for D (6 bases). Germline V gives CDR1 SEHNR, CDR2 FQNEAQ (reference sequence). The CDR3 covers 16 residues. Trimming pared 1 base from V and 5 bases from J, leaving 17 bases between. The DNA for the CDR3 is TGTGCCAGCAGCTTAGTGGGGGCGCCGGCCTGGGAGACCCAGTACTTC. Translating gives CASSLVGAPAWETQYF.

The gene calls are TRBV19 and TRBJ1-2; D is possibly TRBD1 (5 bases). This CDR3 is 14 amino acids long. Trimming shortened V by 4 bases and J by 8 bases, and 17 bases separated the two germline ends. Germline V gives CDR1 LNHDA, CDR2 SQIVND (reference sequence). The CDR3 DNA follows: TGTGCCAGTAGTAGGACCGGGACCTCGGGCGGCTACACCTTC. This encodes CASSRTGTSGGYTF.

V gene TRBV28 combines with J gene TRBJ1-5; 7 nucleotides match TRBD1. The trim removed 6 bases at V and 4 bases at J, leaving 3 bases unmatched. The CDR3 is 13 residues long. Germline V lookup: CDR1 MDHEN, CDR2 SYDVKM. The CDR3 DNA reads TGTGCCAGCAGCCGGGACAGTAATCAGCCCCAGCATTTT. It codes for CASSRDSNQPQHF.

This rearrangement joins TRBV27 to TRBJ2-7, with 11 bases lining up with TRBD1. This CDR3 comprises 13 residues. Looked up from germline, CDR1 is MNHEY and CDR2 is SMNVEV (reference sequence). Trimming removed 4 bases from V and 5 bases from J; junction bases left unmatched: 1. In DNA, the CDR3 is TGTGCCAGCAGTTGGGGACAGGGGGACGAGCAGTACTTC. Amino acid sequence: CASSWGQGDEQYF.

This chain links TRBV7-9 with TRBJ1-1, with TRBD1 identical over 9 bases. Germline V gives CDR1 SEHNR, CDR2 FQNEAQ (reference sequence). Unmatched junction bases numbered 7, after V lost 1 base and J lost 1 base. This CDR3 has 17 amino acids. The CDR3 DNA reads TGTGCCAGCAGCTTAGTGGGACAGGGCAAAGGGAACACTGAAGCTTTCTTT. Amino acid sequence: CASSLVGQGKGNTEAFF.

As concerns this clone: Other DNA sequences in this specimen translate into the identical CDR3. V gene TRBV3-1 (or the pseudogene TRBV3-2) combines with J gene TRBJ1-3, with a weak D call TRBD1 (5 bases). V lost 3 bases, J lost 0 bases, and 9 bases lay in between. Germline lookup yields CDR1 LGHDT and CDR2 YNNKEL (reference sequence). This CDR3 spans 15 amino acids. The CDR3 sequence: CASSQVQVSGNTIYF. The CDR3 nucleotides are TGTGCCAGCAGCCAGGTACAGGTCTCTGGAAACACCATATATTTT.

This clone showed up just once. The V gene is TRBV20-1, the J gene TRBJ2-7; perhaps TRBD1 as D (5 bases). With 3 bases removed from V and 9 bases from J, the gap between germline ends came to 15 bases. The germline V gene encodes CDR1 DFQATT and CDR2 SNEGSKA (reference sequence). This CDR3 contains 12 residues. The CDR3 nucleotides read TGCAGTGCTAGTAGGGGTCCCCGAGGGCAGTACTTC. It yields the protein CSASRGPRGQYF.

The chain carries TRBV2 and TRBJ1-1, with 7 nucleotides matching TRBD1. The germline gives CDR1 SNHLY, CDR2 FYNNEI. The V segment lost 1 base and the J segment 5 bases; nucleotides outside the gene matches: 7. This CDR3 region has 15 residues. CDR3: CASSEGHRGGTEAFF. CDR3 in DNA: TGTGCCAGCAGTGAAGGGCACAGGGGAGGAACTGAAGCTTTCTTT. Full variable domain (outside the CDR3, taken from reference TRBV2 and TRBJ1-1): EPEVTQTPSHQVTQMGQEVILRCVPISNHLYFYWYRQILGQKVEFLVSFYNNEISEKSEIFDDQFSVERPDGSNFTLKIRSTKLEDSAMYFCASSEGHRGGTEAFFGQGTRLTVV.

The rearrangement links TRBV5-5 to TRBJ1-3; D possibly corresponds to TRBD1 (6 bases). This CDR3 contains 14 residues. Trimming stripped 4 bases from V and 4 bases from J, with 12 bases between. Germline loops: CDR1 SGHKS, CDR2 YYEKEE (reference sequence). As DNA, the CDR3 is TGTGCCAGCAGCCCGAGGGGGGTCGGAAACACCATATATTTT. It encodes CASSPRGVGNTIYF.